Below, one T cell receptor beta chain is given with its context. Antigen specificity is unknown. CDR1 and CDR2 from the germline V gene are MDHEN and SYDVKM. With 3 bases removed from V and 11 bases from J, the gap between germline ends came to 19 bases. The length of the CDR3 is 14 residues. Cyclophosphamide on days +3 and +4 followed busulfan-fludarabine conditioning and a marrow graft. These data originate in a study of T cells after posttransplantation cyclophosphamide. Clones were read by immunoSEQ multiplex PCR, and TCRdb kept only the in-frame ones, dropping some. The profile shows 17,000 or so clones, 70% to 80% of them singletons. Regarding the study as a whole: Blood and skin or GI T cell repertoires showed limited TRB overlap. Later blood repertoires were often dominated by clones from the donor CD8+ memory compartment. After PTCy, TRB diversity resembled that of CNI/methotrexate controls.

The V gene is TRBV28, the J gene TRBJ1-1; perhaps TRBD1 as D (5 bases). The sequence was obtained from a female patient in her thirties or forties who received an allogeneic stem cell transplant from a related donor, was CMV-positive, and had no GVHD. Certain T cells may be donor cells from the graft. Here the sequenced sample was CD8+ T cells sorted from PBMCs, taken roughly 2,000 days after a stem cell transplant with posttransplant cyclophosphamide. CDR3 bases: TGTGCCAGCAGTTTCACTCCAGGGCTTATCGGGGCTTTCTTT. It encodes CASSFTPGLIGAFF.